A single sample gave rise to the 9 T cell receptor beta chains below, sequenced in a study of blood T cell repertoires in COVID-19. Assay: immunoSEQ multiplex PCR; the TCRdb copy retains only in-frame clones and omits some. The data contain more than 200,000 clones, under 90% of them seen just once; the ten biggest clones take up around 4.2%. The sequencing sample was made of peripheral blood. The receptor set was obtained from a man in his 60s with acute or convalescent COVID-19.

The chain uses TRBV19 and TRBJ1-5; no clear D gene. Trimming pared 3 bases from V and 6 bases from J, leaving 6 bases between. CDR3 length: 12 amino acids. CDR1 is LNHDA and CDR2 is SQIVND in the germline V gene (reference sequence). Here the CDR3 reads CASSILSQPQHF. CDR3 nucleotides: TGTGCCAGTAGTATCCTCAGTCAGCCCCAGCATTTT.

The rearrangement joins TRBV11-2 to TRBJ2-5, with 10 bases identical to TRBD1. The CDR3 totals 17 residues. Germline loops: CDR1 SGHAT, CDR2 FQNNGV. V was clipped by 1 base and J by 7 bases; unmatched bases: 12. The CDR3 reads CASSLVSWGQGPGTQYF. CDR3 DNA: TGTGCCAGCAGCTTAGTATCTTGGGGACAGGGGCCGGGGACCCAGTACTTC.

The V call is TRBV12-3 or TRBV12-4, the J call TRBJ2-1, with D hard to call. CDR3 length: 12 residues. V lost 8 bases and J lost 2, with 7 bases in between. In nucleotides, the CDR3 is TGTGCCAGCGCGGAGCCCTACAATGAGCAGTTCTTC. Translating it yields CASAEPYNEQFF.

A single count supports this clone. V is TRBV6-5 and J is TRBJ1-2; 7 bases map to TRBD1. Trimming at V came to 4 bases and at J to 4 bases, leaving 12 bases not matched to a gene. Germline CDR1 and CDR2: MNHEY and SVGAGI. CDR3 size: 16 residues. CDR3 nucleotides: TGTGCCAGCAGTTCCGGGACAGCGCTACACTCCTATGGCTACACCTTC. Amino acid sequence: CASSSGTALHSYGYTF.

The rearrangement links TRBV5-4 to TRBJ1-1; 10 nucleotides agree with TRBD1. The CDR3 loop spans 16 amino acids. V lost 4 bases and J lost 5; bases outside the gene matches: 11. Germline V gene sequence: CDR1 SGHNT, CDR2 YYREEE (reference sequence). The CDR3 here is CASSGSGTGDRTEAFF. The CDR3 DNA reads as TGTGCCAGCAGCGGATCCGGGACAGGGGATCGTACTGAAGCTTTCTTT.

V and J are TRBV18 and TRBJ1-2; the match to TRBD1 covers 8 bases. There are 16 residues in the CDR3. Germline V gives CDR1 KGHSH, CDR2 LQKENI. Trimming removed 3 bases from V and 3 bases from J; junction bases left unmatched: 9. The CDR3 DNA follows: TGTGCCAGCTCACCCGGGACAGGCCTGGGGTACTATGGCTACACCTTC. Encoded protein: CASSPGTGLGYYGYTF.

The CDR3 spells CAWRLTGGFTEAFF. The CDR3 DNA sequence: TGTGCCTGGAGGTTGACAGGGGGGTTCACTGAAGCTTTCTTT. This rearrangement joins TRBV30 to TRBJ1-1, with 9 nucleotides matching TRBD1. The CDR3 is made up of 14 amino acids. Germline V lookup: CDR1 GTSNPN, CDR2 SVGIG (reference sequence). The J segment lost 4 bases and the V segment lost 3 bases, leaving 6 bases of the junction unmatched.

The V gene is TRBV15, the J gene TRBJ2-3, with a possible D match to TRBD2 (5 bases). Germline V CDR1 and CDR2: LNHNV, YYDKDF (reference sequence). Trimming pared 0 bases from V and 2 bases from J, leaving 12 bases between. CDR3 length: 16 amino acids. The DNA for the CDR3 is TGTGCCACCAGCAGAGATAAACGGGGTTTCACAGATACGCAGTATTTT. Translation: CATSRDKRGFTDTQYF.

This clone was seen only a few times. The chain links TRBV27 to TRBJ1-3; tentatively, D is TRBD1 (5 bases). Looked up from germline, CDR1 is MNHEY and CDR2 is SMNVEV (reference sequence). V lost 2 bases, J lost 0 bases, and 8 bases lay in between. The CDR3 runs 15 residues. The CDR3 bases are TGTGCCAGCAGTTTAGGGGCTAGCTCTGGAAACACCATATATTTT. This codes for CASSLGASSGNTIYF.